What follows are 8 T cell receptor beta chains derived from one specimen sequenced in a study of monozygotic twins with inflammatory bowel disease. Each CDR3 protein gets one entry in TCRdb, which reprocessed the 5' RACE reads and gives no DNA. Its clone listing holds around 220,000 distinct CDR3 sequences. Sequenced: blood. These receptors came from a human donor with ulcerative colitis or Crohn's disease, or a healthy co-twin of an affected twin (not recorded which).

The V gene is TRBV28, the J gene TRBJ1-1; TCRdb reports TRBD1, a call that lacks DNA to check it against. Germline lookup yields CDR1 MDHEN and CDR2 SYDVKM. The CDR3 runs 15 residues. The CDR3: CASRKSGAMNTEAFF.

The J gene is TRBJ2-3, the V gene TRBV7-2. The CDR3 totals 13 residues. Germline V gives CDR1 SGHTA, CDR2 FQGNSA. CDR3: CASSSTSTDTQYF.

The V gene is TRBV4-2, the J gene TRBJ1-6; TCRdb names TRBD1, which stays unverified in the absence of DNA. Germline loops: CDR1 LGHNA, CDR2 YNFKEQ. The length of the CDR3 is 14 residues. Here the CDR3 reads CASSQPTANSPLHF.

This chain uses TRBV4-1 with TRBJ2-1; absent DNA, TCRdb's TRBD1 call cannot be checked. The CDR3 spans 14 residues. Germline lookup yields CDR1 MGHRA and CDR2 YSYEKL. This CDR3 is CASSQKGSYNEQFF.

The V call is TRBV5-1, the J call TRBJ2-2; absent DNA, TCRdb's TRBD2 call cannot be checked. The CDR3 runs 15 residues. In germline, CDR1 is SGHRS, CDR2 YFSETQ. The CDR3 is CASTQRGVNTGELFF. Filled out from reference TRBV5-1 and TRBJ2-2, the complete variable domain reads KAGVTQTPRYLIKTRGQQVTLSCSPISGHRSVSWYQQTPGQGLQFLFEYFSETQRNKGNFPGRFSGRQFSNSRSEMNVSTLELGDSALYLCASTQRGVNTGELFFGEGSRLTVL.

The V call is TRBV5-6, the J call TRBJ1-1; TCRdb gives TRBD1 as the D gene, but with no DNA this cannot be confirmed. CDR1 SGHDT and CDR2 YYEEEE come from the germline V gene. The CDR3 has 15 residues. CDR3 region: CASSLLTRDSTEAFF.

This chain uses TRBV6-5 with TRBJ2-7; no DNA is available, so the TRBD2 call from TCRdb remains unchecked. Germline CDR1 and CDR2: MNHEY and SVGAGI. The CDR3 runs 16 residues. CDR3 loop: CASSSPGLAGGYEQYF.

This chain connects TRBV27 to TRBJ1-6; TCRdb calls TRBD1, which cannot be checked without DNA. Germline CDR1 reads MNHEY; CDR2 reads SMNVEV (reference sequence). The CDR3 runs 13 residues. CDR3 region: CATAPSTLSPLHF.